Given below is one T cell receptor beta chain in context. Its antigen is unidentified. Time point reported: patch test 3, about 24 weeks after DPC sensitization. Noted treatment: therapeutic diphenylcyclopropenone sensitization with weekly scalp DPC. Patch tests were applied only after blood draws. From the RACE reads, TCRdb called clonotypes with MiXCR, one entry per CDR3 protein. The sample yields approximately 72,000 distinct CDR3 sequences, around 10% seen once. This CDR3 is 14 amino acids long. V was pared by 1 base and J by 7 bases, with 6 bases of the junction left unmatched. CDR1 and CDR2 (germline): MDHEN, SYDVKM. The record originates from a study of human T cells and chemical hapten exposure. Study findings and constraints: Versus controls, significantly more large CDR3 similarity clusters arose from expanded TCRs. PT1 expanded TCR numbers tracked positively with patch test score. With DPC sensitization, TCRs exceeding 1 in 1000 frequency showed no change.

This chain links TRBV28 with TRBJ1-1, with 7 nucleotides matching TRBD1. The TCR comes from a woman between 45 and 65 years old with alopecia areata. Some clones in this sample may be carry-over from other donors' samples. Sequenced material: whole blood, taken in connection with sensitization to the hapten diphenylcyclopropenone (DPC). CDR3 in amino acids: CASSLSGTALEAFF. The CDR3 DNA follows: TGTGCCAGCAGTTTATCTGGGACAGCTCTTGAAGCTTTCTTT.